This T cell receptor beta chain emerged from a study of blood T cell repertoires in COVID-19 (dated by TCRdb to about 2020). Notes on the research overall: Collaborator samples came from the United States, Italy and Spain and covered acute and convalescent phases of COVID-19. Nearly every sample came with metadata listing a de-identified subject ID, COVID-19 status, age in years and sex. Where HLA class I and class II types were available, the types were taken from metadata supplied by the sample provider, not from assay-based typing. The material from the prospective study consisted of cDNA or gDNA derived from T cells, B-cell-depleted T cells, or PBMCs. The repertoires were released in a freely available public database meant as a resource for research on the immune response to SARS-CoV-2. Subjects who had been exposed to COVID-19, were actively infected with it, or had recovered from it provided the deeply sampled blood TCRbeta repertoires that made up the dataset. Samples came from the ongoing ImmuneRACE study (first 160 participants) plus 1,254 subjects from 6 global collaborators. On the study overall, not on this receptor specifically: The amount of clinical and demographic metadata varied by source and participant and was provided uncurated.

The immunoSEQ Assay, a bias-controlled multiplex PCR, was used to amplify TCRbeta CDR3 regions from genomic DNA. As for how the authors treated the data: Nucleated cell counts per sample were estimated from amplification of reference gene primers within the assay. To quantify the absolute abundance of each unique TCRbeta CDR3 rearrangement, sequence reads were collapsed and filtered. Productive Simpson clonality was computed per sample as the square root of Simpson's diversity index over productive rearrangements. In TCRdb, the immuneACCESS table is reduced to in-frame sequences with V and J assigned. These tables do not hold every clone; where another copy was compared, an unresolved V gene accounts for under half, and the others remain unexplained. The DNA was the basis for D and trimming; V, J and clone size are from that table. The sample yields 160,000 or so clones; 87% were counted once. The ten most abundant clones make up less than 5% of the sample.

Worth noting for this clone: The target of this receptor is not known. One base away there is no much larger clone; base qualities are not given.

Another Seattle source contributed samples from volunteer blood donors who had recovered from COVID-19. Collaborating institutions collected whole blood in K2EDTA tubes following their own protocols. For TCRbeta analysis, collaborators shipped samples in one of three forms: frozen whole blood, isolated PBMCs, or DNA extracted from either of those sample types. CDR1 and CDR2 are read off the germline V gene as MDHEN and SYDVKM. Trimming removed 8 bases from V and 2 bases from J, leaving 13 bases between the germline ends. Including cysteine and phenylalanine, the CDR3 has 13 amino acids. Just the 39-base CDR3 DNA is kept, in frame starting at base 1.

The sequenced sample was peripheral blood. In this chain, TRBV28 is recombined with TRBJ2-7, and the D gene may be TRBD1, 5 bases matching. This TCR came from a woman aged 55-75 years who had recovered from COVID-19. CDR3 protein: CASVGARTYEQYF. At the DNA level, the sequence is TGTGCCAGCGTAGGGGCGAGGACCTACGAGCAGTACTTC.